Presented here are 7 T cell receptor beta chains from one specimen sequenced in a study of graft-versus-host responses after intestinal transplantation (dated by TCRdb to about 2021). The sample's time point label is to be understood as: cells obtained before transplantation from donor or recipient. Their target antigens are unknown. Library creation used the immunoSEQ multiplex PCR assay. Here the immuneACCESS table is served through TCRdb, limited to in-frame sequences with V and J called. Missing clones are a known gap in these copies; in checked studies unresolved V genes cover under half, and the rest lacks a known reason. Recorded for this sample are some 38,000 clones; over 90% of them occurred a single time. In total, the top ten clones hold roughly a fifth of the sample. The sample consisted of unstimulated CD8+ T cells sorted from spleen or lymph node cells, taken before transplant. The origin of the receptors is a human donor who was the organ donor for an intestinal transplant.

The V call is TRBV4-3, the J call TRBJ2-7; D possibly uses TRBD1 or TRBD2 (5 bases each). V was shortened by 0 bases and J by 0 bases, with 12 bases between the two germline ends. The CDR3 covers 16 residues. Germline V CDR1 and CDR2: LGHNA, YSLEER. The CDR3 bases are TGCGCCAGCAGCCAAGAATCCGGGGCCCCCTCCTACGAGCAGTACTTC. Its translation is CASSQESGAPSYEQYF.

In this sample, this clone turned up once. The rearrangement uses TRBV4-2 and TRBJ2-3; D not certain. Germline CDR1 is LGHNA and CDR2 is YNFKEQ. V was cut by 1 base and J by 4 bases, with 6 bases left in between. The CDR3 has 13 residues. The CDR3 spells CASSQVGPDTQYF. DNA for the CDR3: TGTGCCAGCAGCCAAGTAGGCCCAGATACGCAGTATTTT.

The V gene is TRBV11-1, the J gene TRBJ1-1; no reliable D call. Trimming stripped 1 base from V and 1 base from J, with 4 bases between. The CDR3 runs to 13 residues. Germline CDR1 reads SGHAT; CDR2 reads FQDESV (reference sequence). In DNA form, the CDR3 reads TGTGCCAGCAGCTTAGACAAGAACACTGAAGCTTTCTTT. It is translated as CASSLDKNTEAFF.

The chain is built from TRBV11-2 and TRBJ2-5; D is ambiguous. CDR3 length equals 16 residues. V shed 1 base and J shed 5 bases, with 17 bases lying between them. Germline loops: CDR1 SGHAT, CDR2 FQNNGV. For the CDR3, the DNA is TGTGCCAGCAGCTTAGCCCAAGGCCTTTATGCGGAGACCCAGTACTTC. Protein: CASSLAQGLYAETQYF. The full variable domain, rest sourced from reference TRBV11-2 and TRBJ2-5, is EAGVAQSPRYKIIEKRQSVAFWCNPISGHATLYWYQQILGQGPKLLIQFQNNGVVDDSQLPKDRFSAERLKGVDSTLKIQPAKLEDSAVYLCASSLAQGLYAETQYFGPGTRLLVL.

The chain is built from TRBV27 and TRBJ2-7; perhaps TRBD1 as D (6 bases). The CDR3 runs 16 residues. V gave up 0 bases and J gave up 3 bases, with 15 bases separating them. Germline V gene data show CDR1 as MNHEY and CDR2 as SMNVEV (reference sequence). CDR3 loop: CASSLSEGTNYYEQYF. CDR3 nucleotide sequence: TGTGCCAGCAGTTTATCGGAAGGGACAAATTACTACGAGCAGTACTTC.

The chain has TRBV9 and TRBJ2-1, with a weak D call TRBD2 (7 bases). Trimming cost V 4 bases and J 7 bases, with 21 bases left between them. The CDR3 is 16 residues long. Germline CDR1 SGDLS, CDR2 YYNGEE. The CDR3 loop is CASSQQKGGPSNEQFF. The CDR3 bases are TGTGCCAGCAGCCAACAAAAGGGGGGGCCTTCGAATGAGCAGTTCTTC. The full variable domain, its missing parts supplied by reference TRBV9 and TRBJ2-1, is DSGVTQTPKHLITATGQRVTLRCSPRSGDLSVYWYQQSLDQGLQFLIQYYNGEERAKGNILERFSAQQFPDLHSELNLSSLELGDSALYFCASSQQKGGPSNEQFFGPGTRLTVL.

This chain joins TRBV29-1 and TRBJ2-7, with TRBD2 matching over 12 bases. CDR1 is SQVTM and CDR2 is ANQGSEA in the germline V gene. V shed 4 bases, J shed 4 bases, and the junction held 8 bases outside the gene matches. The CDR3 contains 15 residues. DNA for the CDR3: TGCAGCGTTGGGACTAGCGGGATTTTTTTTTACGAGCAGTACTTC. Its translation is CSVGTSGIFFYEQYF.